Listed here are 23 T cell receptor beta chains from one sample, sequenced in a study of OX40 agonist ivuxolimab in advanced cancers. Profiling relied on immunoSEQ multiplex PCR, and the TCRdb table lists in-frame clones only, not all of them. The repertoire holds about 46,000 clones, with roughly 86% as singletons. The specimen was CD4+ or CD8+ T cells sorted from blood, collected in a trial of the OX40 agonist ivuxolimab. The receptor source for this set is an adult with an advanced solid tumor such as melanoma, head and neck, liver or kidney cancer.

The V call is TRBV7-9, the J call TRBJ2-7; no clear D. The CDR3 totals 11 residues. The germline V gene encodes CDR1 SEHNR and CDR2 FQNEAQ (reference sequence). The V end lost 5 bases, the J end lost 6 bases, and 8 bases lay between the germline ends. CDR3 DNA: TGTGCCAGCAGCCTCGGGCCCGAGCAGTACTTC. Its translation: CASSLGPEQYF.

This chain uses TRBV4-3 with TRBJ1-3, with unresolved D. CDR1 is LGHNA, CDR2 YSLEER, per germline. The CDR3 runs 17 residues. The V end lost 0 bases, the J end lost 0 bases, and 12 bases lay between the germline ends. The CDR3 sequence: CASSQERSLFSGNTIYF. The CDR3 nucleotides are TGCGCCAGCAGCCAAGAGCGCAGTTTATTCTCTGGAAACACCATATATTTT.

The chain is built from TRBV29-1 and TRBJ2-3, with 15 bases lining up with TRBD2. From germline, CDR1 is SQVTM and CDR2 ANQGSEA. CDR3 length: 17 amino acids. The V and J ends lost 3 bases and 2 bases, in that order; junction bases with no gene match: 6. The CDR3 protein is CSVDGTSGGLSTDTQYF. The CDR3 DNA is TGCAGCGTTGACGGGACTAGCGGGGGGCTTTCCACAGATACGCAGTATTTT.

A note on this clone: The junction departs from germline at one end; a sequencing error may be responsible. The genes are TRBV6-6 and TRBJ1-1; the D gene is possibly TRBD1 (6 bases). CDR3 size: 14 residues. Germline CDR1 is MNHNY and CDR2 is SVGAGI (reference sequence). The CDR3 nucleotides are TGCGCCAGCAGTCCCCAGGGGCGGAACACTGAAGCTTTATTT. Protein: CASSPQGRNTEALF.

The chain's CDR3 is CASSLAAEQFF. CDR3 bases: TGTGCCAGCAGCTTGGCGGCTGAGCAGTTCTTC. The chain joins TRBV5-5 to TRBJ2-1, with D unclear. Trimming left V 0 bases short and J 9 bases short, with 4 bases between. The CDR3 is 11 residues long. Germline lookup yields CDR1 SGHKS and CDR2 YYEKEE (reference sequence).

The rearrangement joins TRBV6-5 to TRBJ2-1; possibly TRBD1 for D (6 bases). The CDR3 is made up of 13 amino acids. The germline V and J ends were trimmed by 2 bases and 5 bases, with 7 bases remaining between them. Germline V gene lookup returns CDR1 MNHEY and CDR2 SVGAGI. Here the CDR3 reads CASSYRGNNEQFF. CDR3 sequence (DNA): TGTGCCAGCAGTTACAGGGGGAACAATGAGCAGTTCTTC.

The chain recombines TRBV30 with TRBJ2-7, with a tentative D call TRBD2 (5 bases). The germline gives CDR1 GTSNPN, CDR2 SVGIG (reference sequence). The CDR3 length is 12 residues. Deletions cut 3 bases from V and 2 bases from J, with 8 bases between. The CDR3 sequence: CAWRSGTYEQYF. The CDR3 nucleotides read TGTGCCTGGAGGAGCGGAACCTACGAGCAGTACTTC.

This chain joins TRBV2 and TRBJ1-2; a possible D gene is TRBD1 (5 bases). The length of the CDR3 is 12 residues. Germline assignment: CDR1 SNHLY and CDR2 FYNNEI. Trimming removed 6 bases at V and 3 bases at J, with 8 bases between. For the CDR3, the DNA is TGTGCCAGCAGGGGGGATTACTATGGCTACACCTTC. It specifies CASRGDYYGYTF. The variable domain in full, with the rest retrieved from reference TRBV2 and TRBJ1-2, is EPEVTQTPSHQVTQMGQEVILRCVPISNHLYFYWYRQILGQKVEFLVSFYNNEISEKSEIFDDQFSVERPDGSNFTLKIRSTKLEDSAMYFCASRGDYYGYTFGSGTRLTVV.

This rearrangement joins TRBV9 to TRBJ2-3, with 10 bases aligning to TRBD2. J gave up 2 bases and V 4 bases, and 7 bases lay outside the gene matches. CDR1 is SGDLS, CDR2 YYNGEE, per germline. This CDR3 contains 16 residues. This CDR3 reads CASSPRTSGATDTQYF. CDR3 coding DNA: TGTGCCAGCAGCCCCCGGACTAGCGGAGCCACAGATACGCAGTATTTT.

The chain has TRBV15 and TRBJ2-1; 8 nucleotides align to TRBD2. After removal of 1 base from V and 10 bases from J, the junction contained 6 bases not matched to a gene. From germline, CDR1 is LNHNV and CDR2 YYDKDF (reference sequence). This CDR3 contains 14 residues. CDR3 bases: TGTGCCACCAGCAGAGTTGGACTAGCCCGGGAGCAGTTCTTC. Residues: CATSRVGLAREQFF.

The genes are TRBV6-5 and TRBJ1-5; possibly TRBD1 for D (5 bases). Germline V gene lookup returns CDR1 MNHEY and CDR2 SVGAGI. The CDR3 runs 15 residues. V was pared by 0 bases and J by 4 bases, with 10 bases between. CDR3 coding DNA: TGTGCCAGCAGTTACTCATTTGCAGGGAATCAGCCCCAGCATTTT. This sequence encodes CASSYSFAGNQPQHF.

This sequence joins TRBV4-1 and TRBJ2-1; D ambiguous. Germline loops: CDR1 MGHRA, CDR2 YSYEKL. The V and J ends lost 1 base and 7 bases respectively, with 11 bases between them. This CDR3 has 14 residues. CDR3 sequence reads: CASSQGSSRNEQFF. The CDR3 nucleotides are TGCGCCAGCAGCCAAGGTTCTTCCCGTAATGAGCAGTTCTTC.

The V and J genes are TRBV28 and TRBJ2-7; no firm D call. The CDR3 is 16 residues long. Trimming left V 3 bases short and J 0 bases short, with 15 bases between. CDR1 and CDR2 (germline): MDHEN, SYDVKM. The DNA for the CDR3 is TGTGCCAGCAGTTTCGTTGCGAACCTGAACTCCTACGAGCAGTACTTC. It is translated as CASSFVANLNSYEQYF.

The chain carries TRBV9 and TRBJ1-4; the D is unclear. This CDR3 spans 11 amino acids. Trimming took off 3 bases at V and 7 bases at J, with 4 bases between the two ends. Germline lookup yields CDR1 SGDLS and CDR2 YYNGEE. Written as DNA, the CDR3 is TGTGCCAGCAGCGGATCTGAAAAACTGTTTTTT. Amino acid sequence: CASSGSEKLFF.

This clone was seen only once. The chain employs TRBV11-2 and TRBJ1-4; 7 nucleotides align to TRBD1. The length of the CDR3 is 16 residues. The germline V gene has CDR1 SGHAT and CDR2 FQNNGV. The trim removed 7 bases at V and 3 bases at J, leaving 11 bases unmatched. CDR3 residues: CASTQPGTVANEKLFF. The CDR3, as DNA: TGTGCCAGCACTCAGCCCGGGACAGTAGCTAATGAAAAACTGTTTTTT. The full variable domain, with the rest looked up from reference TRBV11-2 and TRBJ1-4, is EAGVAQSPRYKIIEKRQSVAFWCNPISGHATLYWYQQILGQGPKLLIQFQNNGVVDDSQLPKDRFSAERLKGVDSTLKIQPAKLEDSAVYLCASTQPGTVANEKLFFGSGTQLSVL.

The CDR3 bases are TGCGCCAGCAGCCAAGAAATGGGAACGAACACTGAAGCTTTCTTT. Amino acids: CASSQEMGTNTEAFF. V gene TRBV4-3 combines with J gene TRBJ1-1; D remains ambiguous. The CDR3 is 15 amino acids. V was shortened by 0 bases and J by 1 base, with 9 bases between the two germline ends. Germline loops: CDR1 LGHNA, CDR2 YSLEER.

The CDR3 here is CATKASRLGNTIYF. The CDR3 DNA sequence: TGTGCCACGAAAGCCTCTCGTCTGGGAAACACCATATATTTT. The V gene is TRBV15, the J gene TRBJ1-3; D uncertain. Germline values: CDR1 LNHNV, CDR2 YYDKDF (reference sequence). CDR3 length: 14 amino acids. V was cut by 9 bases and J by 4 bases, with 16 bases left in between. The full variable domain, with the rest looked up from reference TRBV15 and TRBJ1-3, is DAMVIQNPRYQVTQFGKPVTLSCSQTLNHNVMYWYQQKSSQAPKLLFHYYDKDFNNEADTPDNFQSRRPNTSFCFLDIRSPGLGDTAMYLCATKASRLGNTIYFGEGSWLTVV.

The chain combines TRBV4-1 with TRBJ2-4; no clear D gene. The CDR3 loop spans 15 amino acids. Germline V gene sequence: CDR1 MGHRA, CDR2 YSYEKL. Trimming removed 0 bases at V and 3 bases at J, with 9 bases between. DNA for the CDR3: TGCGCCAGCAGCCAAGATCCCTCCGGCAAAAACATTCAGTACTTC. This translates into CASSQDPSGKNIQYF.

This chain uses TRBV29-1 with TRBJ1-1; 10 positions match TRBD1. Germline-derived CDR1 and CDR2 are SQVTM and ANQGSEA. The length of the CDR3 is 12 residues. V lost 8 bases and J lost 4; bases outside the gene matches: 4. The CDR3 nucleotides read TGCAGCCCTGGGACAGGGGCCACTGAAGCTTTCTTT. Amino acid sequence: CSPGTGATEAFF.

This clone was seen once. The chain couples TRBV2 to TRBJ2-7; D is possibly TRBD1 or TRBD2 (5 bases each). Trimming took 7 bases from V and 9 from J, leaving 10 bases between them. Per germline, CDR1 SNHLY and CDR2 FYNNEI. The CDR3 is 10 amino acids. The CDR3 DNA follows: TGTGCCAGCACCGGGACGAGGCAGTACTTC. Amino acids: CASTGTRQYF.

This clone appeared once. The rearrangement joins TRBV27 to TRBJ1-5, with no clear D. Per the germline V gene, CDR1 is MNHEY and CDR2 is SMNVEV (reference sequence). There are 13 residues in the CDR3. V dropped 5 bases and J dropped 7 bases, with 12 bases sitting between them. The CDR3 loop is CASSETTGQPQHF. The CDR3 DNA reads as TGTGCCAGCAGTGAAACGACGGGGCAGCCCCAGCATTTT.

V gene TRBV4-3 combines with J gene TRBJ1-2, with unresolved D. V lost 0 bases and J 0 bases, leaving 8 bases between the germline ends. Germline loops: CDR1 LGHNA, CDR2 YSLEER. The CDR3 spans 15 residues. Here the CDR3 reads CASSQDRTANYGYTF. The CDR3 DNA reads as TGCGCCAGCAGCCAAGATCGCACTGCTAACTATGGCTACACCTTC.

The chain couples TRBV5-6 to TRBJ1-1, with D uncertain. Trimming took off 5 bases at V and 1 base at J, with 12 bases between the two ends. Per germline, CDR1 SGHDT and CDR2 YYEEEE. This CDR3 region has 14 residues. As DNA, the CDR3 is TGTGCCAGCAGTAGGACTCTTGGGAACACTGAAGCTTTCTTT. Translating it yields CASSRTLGNTEAFF.